These T cell receptor beta chains were read from a single sample in a study of blood T cell repertoires in COVID-19. The repertoire was sequenced with immunoSEQ multiplex PCR; TCRdb's copy has only in-frame clones and lacks some. Of approximately 52,000 clones detected, over 75% appear once; the ten largest clones hold roughly 15%. The sequencing input was peripheral blood. These TCRs come from a human donor with active COVID-19. The donor label of this sample is uncertain. Both conserved end residues are part of each CDR3. The order of the fields is V gene, D gene, clone size, J gene, CDR3 protein, CDR3 DNA. D genes are given only for firm matches. Size is omitted from some rows. Given values are once, few, many or a class for expanded clones.

TRBV2,TRBD1,NA,TRBJ1-6,CASSSGTGNSPLHF,TGTGCCAGCAGTTCCGGGACAGGGAATTCACCCCTCCACTTT
TRBV4-3,NA,few,TRBJ1-2,CASSQDRSGNGYTF,TGCGCCAGCAGCCAAGATAGGTCCGGGAATGGCTACACCTTC
TRBV28,NA,NA,TRBJ2-7,CASSLIPQGKQYF,TGTGCCAGCAGTTTAATTCCACAGGGAAAGCAGTACTTC
TRBV7-3,TRBD2,once,TRBJ2-3,CASSPRSSGGAATQYF,TGTGCCAGCAGCCCCAGGTCTAGCGGGGGGGCCGCTACGCAGTATTTT
TRBV10-2,NA,NA,TRBJ1-1,CASSAREMNTEAFF,TGCGCCAGCAGTGCGAGGGAAATGAACACTGAAGCTTTCTTT
TRBV2,NA,NA,TRBJ1-3,CANIRRGAGNTIYF,TGTGCCAACATACGTCGGGGAGCTGGAAACACCATATATTTT
TRBV7-9,NA,NA,TRBJ2-7,CASSMRQTELYEQYF,TGTGCCAGCAGCATGCGACAGACCGAACTCTACGAGCAGTACTTC
TRBV6-2/TRBV6-3,TRBD1,NA,TRBJ2-1,CASSFQGAAYNEQFF,TGTGCCAGCAGTTTCCAGGGGGCCGCATACAATGAGCAGTTCTTC
TRBV14,NA,NA,TRBJ2-3,CASSQDSLIRGTSTDTQYF,TGTGCCAGCAGCCAAGATTCCCTAATACGCGGTACTAGCACAGATACGCAGTATTTT
TRBV7-6,TRBD2,once,TRBJ2-1,CASSLLPGLAGDNEQFF,TGTGCCAGCAGCTTACTGCCGGGACTAGCGGGGGACAATGAGCAGTTCTTC
TRBV7-8,NA,NA,TRBJ1-1,CASSPERGIPEAFF,TGTGCCAGCAGCCCGGAGCGGGGAATCCCTGAAGCTTTCTTT
TRBV11-2,NA,NA,TRBJ1-1,CASSFQGAEAFF,TGTGCCAGCAGCTTCCAGGGCGCTGAAGCTTTCTTT
TRBV4-1,NA,NA,TRBJ2-1,CASSQEGSFYNEQFF,TGCGCCAGCAGCCAAGAGGGCTCGTTCTACAATGAGCAGTTCTTC
TRBV9,TRBD2,NA,TRBJ2-1,CANSVGGGSSYNEQFF,TGTGCCAACAGCGTAGGTGGCGGGAGCTCCTACAATGAGCAGTTCTTC
TRBV7-3,NA,once,TRBJ2-2,CASSLTYANTGELFF,TGTGCCAGCAGCTTGACTTATGCGAACACCGGGGAGCTGTTTTTT
TRBV7-3,NA,NA,TRBJ1-3,CASSLIGGLGNTIYF,TGTGCCAGCAGCTTAATAGGCGGACTGGGAAACACCATATATTTT
TRBV5-8,NA,NA,TRBJ1-1,CASSMVERTEAFF,TGTGCCAGCAGTATGGTCGAGCGCACTGAAGCTTTCTTT
TRBV27,NA,NA,TRBJ1-1,CASSRGTEAFF,TGTGCCAGCAGTCGGGGAACTGAAGCTTTCTTT
TRBV19,NA,NA,TRBJ1-1,CASTLGGSSTEAFF,TGTGCAAGTACCCTAGGTGGGTCCAGCACTGAAGCTTTCTTT
TRBV19,NA,NA,TRBJ1-2,CASSITRRSYGYTF,TGTGCCAGTAGTATTACCCGACGGAGCTATGGCTACACCTTC
TRBV27,NA,NA,TRBJ1-3,CASSLQGSSGNTIYF,TGTGCCAGCAGTTTACAGGGAAGCTCTGGAAACACCATATATTTT
TRBV3-1/TRBV3-2,NA,NA,TRBJ1-6,CASSQGPSTAPLHF,TGTGCCAGCAGCCAAGGTCCGAGCACGGCACCCCTCCACTTT
TRBV6-1,TRBD1,few,TRBJ1-2,CASSEWTGGGYTF,TGTGCCAGCAGTGAATGGACAGGGGGCGGCTACACCTTC
TRBV4-1,NA,NA,TRBJ2-5,CASSWGRRETQYF,TGCGCCAGCAGCTGGGGCCGGCGTGAGACCCAGTACTTC
TRBV19,NA,NA,TRBJ2-1,CASSMYGSYNEQFF,TGTGCCAGTAGTATGTACGGCTCCTACAATGAGCAGTTCTTC
TRBV4-1,TRBD1,NA,TRBJ1-3,CASSQGDRISGNTIYF,TGCGCCAGCAGCCAAGGGGACAGAATCTCTGGAAACACCATATATTTT
TRBV6-2/TRBV6-3,NA,NA,TRBJ2-5,CASSPYPTQGQGETQYF,TGTGCCAGCAGTCCCTACCCCACGCAGGGGCAGGGGGAGACCCAGTACTTC
TRBV7-3,TRBD2,NA,TRBJ2-3,CASSSTGLASDTQYF,TGTGCCAGCAGCTCGACGGGACTAGCTTCAGATACGCAGTATTTT
TRBV4-2,NA,NA,TRBJ2-1,CASSQGDWSSYNEQFF,TGTGCCAGCAGCCAGGGAGACTGGTCTTCCTACAATGAGCAGTTCTTC
TRBV5-4,NA,NA,TRBJ2-7,CASALAGHSSYEQYF,TGTGCCAGCGCCCTGGCGGGTCATAGCTCCTACGAGCAGTACTTC
TRBV4-1,TRBD2,NA,TRBJ2-3,CASRPSGGLSTDTQYF,TGCGCCAGCAGACCCAGCGGGGGACTGAGCACAGATACGCAGTATTTT
TRBV7-6,TRBD1,NA,TRBJ1-2,CASSPRTGGNYGYTF,TGTGCCAGCAGCCCACGGACAGGGGGAAACTATGGCTACACCTTC
TRBV2,NA,NA,TRBJ1-2,CASRAQGPGYTF,TGTGCCAGCAGGGCACAGGGACCTGGCTACACCTTC
TRBV2,NA,few,TRBJ2-7,CASSQGPYEQYF,TGTGCCAGCTCACAGGGTCCCTACGAGCAGTACTTC
TRBV5-6,NA,NA,TRBJ1-1,CASRGAQGLRTEAFF,TGTGCCAGCAGGGGCGCACAGGGTCTTCGCACTGAAGCTTTCTTT
TRBV6-5,NA,few,TRBJ1-5,CASSYGGAGNQPQHF,TGTGCCAGCAGTTACGGGGGGGCTGGCAATCAGCCCCAGCATTTT
TRBV5-1,NA,once,TRBJ1-6,CASSFRQNNSPLHF,TGCGCCAGCAGCTTTCGACAGAATAATTCACCCCTCCACTTT
TRBV6-5,TRBD2,once,TRBJ2-7,CASTASGPSYEQYF,TGTGCCAGCACGGCTAGCGGGCCGTCCTACGAGCAGTACTTC
TRBV10-3,TRBD1,NA,TRBJ1-5,CAISRQGQGQPQHF,TGTGCCATCAGTCGACAGGGGCAAGGTCAGCCCCAGCATTTT
TRBV29-1,TRBD2,NA,TRBJ2-5,CSVAMLAGGPETQYF,TGCAGCGTTGCGATGTTAGCGGGGGGGCCGGAGACCCAGTACTTC
TRBV7-2,TRBD2,few,TRBJ2-1,CASSFAGGPYNEQFF,TGTGCCAGCAGCTTCGCGGGGGGGCCCTACAATGAGCAGTTCTTC
TRBV2,TRBD2,once,TRBJ2-1,CASGTSGGAYNEQFF,TGTGCCAGCGGGACTAGCGGGGGGGCCTACAATGAGCAGTTCTTC
TRBV18,NA,few,TRBJ2-1,CASSHRGGLRGNEQFF,TGTGCCAGCTCACACCGCGGGGGCCTGAGAGGAAATGAGCAGTTCTTC
TRBV7-9,NA,NA,TRBJ1-1,CASSLSENTEAFF,TGTGCCAGCAGCTTATCAGAGAACACTGAAGCTTTCTTT
TRBV6-1,TRBD2,NA,TRBJ2-5,CASSELAGGQETQYF,TGTGCCAGCAGTGAATTGGCGGGGGGGCAAGAGACCCAGTACTTC
TRBV5-6,NA,NA,TRBJ2-1,CASSLGQSSYNEQFF,TGTGCCAGCAGCTTAGGACAGAGCTCCTACAATGAGCAGTTCTTC
TRBV2,TRBD2,once,TRBJ2-5,CASSERTSGGARETQYF,TGTGCCAGCAGTGAAAGGACTAGCGGGGGGGCTAGGGAGACCCAGTACTTC
TRBV6-4,TRBD2,NA,TRBJ2-5,CASSESSGGTQYF,TGTGCCAGCAGTGAATCTAGCGGGGGCACCCAGTACTTC
TRBV14,NA,NA,TRBJ1-4,CASGDSISNEKLFF,TGTGCCAGCGGAGACAGCATCTCTAATGAAAAACTGTTTTTT
TRBV4-1,NA,NA,TRBJ2-6,CASSLQGSGANVLTF,TGCGCCAGCAGCCTACAGGGTTCTGGGGCCAACGTCCTGACTTTC
TRBV6-5,NA,NA,TRBJ1-2,CASHRERAYGYTF,TGTGCCAGCCACAGGGAGAGGGCCTATGGCTACACCTTC
TRBV7-3,TRBD1,few,TRBJ1-6,CASSSRDSNSPLHF,TGTGCCAGCAGCTCCCGGGACAGCAATTCACCCCTCCACTTT
TRBV2,TRBD2,NA,TRBJ2-3,CASREGLADTQYF,TGTGCCAGCAGGGAGGGACTAGCCGATACGCAGTATTTT
TRBV25-1,TRBD1,NA,TRBJ2-3,CASSVGTGGPDTQYF,TGTGCCAGCAGTGTCGGGACAGGGGGTCCAGATACGCAGTATTTT
TRBV9,TRBD1,NA,TRBJ1-6,CASSVGQDNSPLHF,TGTGCCAGCAGCGTGGGACAGGATAATTCACCCCTCCACTTT